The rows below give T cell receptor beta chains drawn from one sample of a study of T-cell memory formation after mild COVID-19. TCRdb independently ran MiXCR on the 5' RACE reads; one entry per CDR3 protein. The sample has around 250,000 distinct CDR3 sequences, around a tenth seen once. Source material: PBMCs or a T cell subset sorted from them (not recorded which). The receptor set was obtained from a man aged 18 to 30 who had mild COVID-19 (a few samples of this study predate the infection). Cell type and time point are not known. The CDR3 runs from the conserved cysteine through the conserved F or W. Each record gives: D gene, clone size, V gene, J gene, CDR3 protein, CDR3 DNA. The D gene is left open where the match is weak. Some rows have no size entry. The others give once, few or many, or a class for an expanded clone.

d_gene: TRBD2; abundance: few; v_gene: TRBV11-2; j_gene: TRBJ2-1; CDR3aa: CASRTESREGYNEQFF; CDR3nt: TGTGCCAGCAGGACAGAGAGCAGGGAGGGGTACAATGAGCAGTTCTTC
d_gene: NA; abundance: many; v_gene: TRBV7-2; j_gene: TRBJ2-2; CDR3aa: CASSLSWGDGELFF; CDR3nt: TGTGCCAGCAGCTTATCGTGGGGGGACGGGGAGCTGTTTTTT
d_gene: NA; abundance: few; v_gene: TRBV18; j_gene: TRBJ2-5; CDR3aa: CASSPVDIGETQYF; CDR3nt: TGTGCCAGCTCCCCTGTCGACATCGGAGAGACCCAGTACTTC
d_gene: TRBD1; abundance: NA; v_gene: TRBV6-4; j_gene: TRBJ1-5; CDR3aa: CASSPTPGQGRLFGVQPQHF; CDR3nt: TGTGCCAGCAGTCCAACCCCGGGACAGGGGAGGTTGTTTGGTGTACAGCCCCAGCATTTT
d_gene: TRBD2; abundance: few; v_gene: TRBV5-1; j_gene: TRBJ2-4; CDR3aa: CASSSLGGRNIQYF; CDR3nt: TGCGCCAGCAGCTCCTTAGGCGGGAGAAACATTCAGTACTTC
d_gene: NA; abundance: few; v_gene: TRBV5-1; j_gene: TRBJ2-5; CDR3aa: CASSLGFGVQETQYF; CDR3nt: TGCGCCAGCAGCTTGGGGTTCGGTGTACAAGAGACCCAGTACTTC
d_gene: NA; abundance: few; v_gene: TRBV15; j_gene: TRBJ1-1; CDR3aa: CATSPRQGLNTEAFF; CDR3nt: TGTGCCACCAGCCCGAGGCAGGGCTTGAACACTGAAGCTTTCTTT
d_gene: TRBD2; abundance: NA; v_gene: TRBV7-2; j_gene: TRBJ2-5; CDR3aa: CASSYERGPGTQYF; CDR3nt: TGTGCCAGCAGCTACGAGCGGGGGCCTGGAACCCAGTACTTC
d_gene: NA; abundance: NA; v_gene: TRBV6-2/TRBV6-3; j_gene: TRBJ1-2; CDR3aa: CASKIEASGHYGYTF; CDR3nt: TGTGCCAGCAAAATCGAGGCTAGCGGCCACTATGGCTACACCTTC
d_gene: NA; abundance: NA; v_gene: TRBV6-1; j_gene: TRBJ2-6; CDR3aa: CASSAGPSGANVLTF; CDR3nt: TGTGCCAGCAGTGCTGGGCCCTCTGGGGCCAACGTCCTGACTTTC
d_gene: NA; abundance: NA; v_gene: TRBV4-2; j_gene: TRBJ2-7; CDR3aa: CASSHGRESSYEQYF; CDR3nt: TGTGCCAGCAGCCACGGAAGAGAGAGCTCCTACGAGCAGTACTTC
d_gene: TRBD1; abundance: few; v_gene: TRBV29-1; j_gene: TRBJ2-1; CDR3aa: CALRGLALDEQFF; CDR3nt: TGCGCCTTGAGGGGGCTAGCTCTCGATGAGCAGTTCTTC
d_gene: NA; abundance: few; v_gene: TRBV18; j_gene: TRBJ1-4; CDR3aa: CASSPPASANEKLFF; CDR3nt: TGTGCCAGCTCACCACCGGCCTCAGCAAATGAAAAACTGTTTTTT
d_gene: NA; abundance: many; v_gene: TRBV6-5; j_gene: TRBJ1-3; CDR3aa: CASSPGAGSSGNTIYF; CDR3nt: TGTGCCAGCAGTCCAGGGGCGGGGAGCTCTGGAAACACCATATATTTT
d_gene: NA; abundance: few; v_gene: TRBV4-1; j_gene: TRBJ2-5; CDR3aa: CASSLRGSQETQYF; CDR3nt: TGCGCCAGCAGCCTACGCGGCAGCCAAGAGACCCAGTACTTC
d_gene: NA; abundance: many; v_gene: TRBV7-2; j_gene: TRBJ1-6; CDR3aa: CASSSRHSPLHF; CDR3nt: TGTGCCAGCAGCTCGAGGCATTCACCCCTCCACTTT
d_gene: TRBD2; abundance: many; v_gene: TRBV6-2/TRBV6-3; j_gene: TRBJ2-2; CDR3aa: CASRKLAGGLELFF; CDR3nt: TGTGCCAGCAGAAAATTAGCGGGGGGGCTGGAGCTGTTTTTT
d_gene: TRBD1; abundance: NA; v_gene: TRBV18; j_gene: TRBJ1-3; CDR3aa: CASSRNGPRGQAGNTIYF; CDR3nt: TGTGCCAGCTCAAGAAATGGGCCCAGGGGGCAGGCTGGAAACACCATATATTTT
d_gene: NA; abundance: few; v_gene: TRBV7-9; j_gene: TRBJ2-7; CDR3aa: CASSHHTTGSYEQYF; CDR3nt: TGTGCCAGCAGCCATCATACAACAGGGAGCTACGAGCAGTACTTC
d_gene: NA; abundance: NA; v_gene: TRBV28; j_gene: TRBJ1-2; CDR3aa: CASSLAATGEYGYTF; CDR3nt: TGTGCCAGCAGTTTAGCCGCTACAGGCGAGTATGGCTACACCTTC
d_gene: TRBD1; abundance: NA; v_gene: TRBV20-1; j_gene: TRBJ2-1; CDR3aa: CSARGQGAGDEQFF; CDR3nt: TGCAGTGCTAGAGGACAGGGGGCAGGGGATGAGCAGTTCTTC
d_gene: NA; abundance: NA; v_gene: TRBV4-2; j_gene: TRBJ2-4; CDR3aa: CASSQDGYRDNIQYF; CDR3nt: TGTGCCAGCAGCCAAGATGGGTACAGGGATAACATTCAGTACTTC
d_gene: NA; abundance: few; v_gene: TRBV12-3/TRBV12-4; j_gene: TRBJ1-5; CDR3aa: CASSTQAQPQHF; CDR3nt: TGTGCCAGCAGTACCCAGGCACAGCCCCAGCATTTT